Listed below are T cell receptor beta chains from one sample, sequenced in a study of beta chain features in type 1 diabetes. TCRdb's table, derived via immunoSEQ multiplex PCR, lists solely in-frame clones and lacks some. The sample has 900,000 or so clones; 17% are singletons. The sequencing sample was made of naive CD4+ T cells from blood. These receptors all stem from a woman under 30 in good health. Both conserved end residues are part of each CDR3. The order of the fields is V gene, J gene, clone size, D gene, CDR3 protein, CDR3 DNA. The D gene is left open where the match is weak. Only part of the rows carry a size: once, few, many, or a class if the clone is expanded.

v_call: TRBV28; j_call: TRBJ2-5; clone_size: NA; d_call: NA; cdr3_aa: CASSLSSRQWETQYF; cdr3_nt: TGTGCCAGCAGTTTATCCAGTCGGCAATGGGAGACCCAGTACTTC
v_call: TRBV11-2; j_call: TRBJ2-3; clone_size: NA; d_call: NA; cdr3_aa: CASSLGSFVSTQYF; cdr3_nt: TGTGCCAGCAGCTTAGGCTCGTTCGTTAGTACGCAGTATTTT
v_call: TRBV6-6; j_call: TRBJ2-7; clone_size: NA; d_call: TRBD2; cdr3_aa: CASSYSGLAGRYEQYF; cdr3_nt: TGTGCCAGCAGTTACTCGGGACTAGCGGGACGGTACGAGCAGTACTTC
v_call: TRBV5-1; j_call: TRBJ2-7; clone_size: NA; d_call: NA; cdr3_aa: CASSWGGGHQVYEQYF; cdr3_nt: TGCGCCAGCAGCTGGGGCGGTGGGCATCAAGTCTACGAGCAGTACTTC
v_call: TRBV9; j_call: TRBJ2-5; clone_size: NA; d_call: TRBD2; cdr3_aa: CASSISGLAGIETQYF; cdr3_nt: TGTGCCAGCAGCATATCGGGACTAGCGGGAATCGAGACCCAGTACTTC
v_call: TRBV9; j_call: TRBJ2-1; clone_size: NA; d_call: NA; cdr3_aa: CASSVDPYSEQFF; cdr3_nt: TGTGCCAGCAGCGTGGACCCCTATTCCGAGCAGTTCTTC
v_call: TRBV7-6; j_call: TRBJ2-5; clone_size: few; d_call: NA; cdr3_aa: CASSLATQETQYF; cdr3_nt: TGTGCCAGCAGCTTAGCGACCCAAGAGACCCAGTACTTC
v_call: TRBV5-1; j_call: TRBJ2-5; clone_size: few; d_call: NA; cdr3_aa: CASSPTTGETQYF; cdr3_nt: TGCGCCAGCAGCCCTACAACGGGGGAGACCCAGTACTTC
v_call: TRBV7-8; j_call: TRBJ2-1; clone_size: NA; d_call: NA; cdr3_aa: CASSKTRGNEQFF; cdr3_nt: TGTGCCAGCAGTAAGACCCGGGGCAATGAGCAGTTCTTC
v_call: TRBV6-6; j_call: TRBJ2-5; clone_size: NA; d_call: NA; cdr3_aa: CASSYSWYQYF; cdr3_nt: TGTGCCAGCAGTTACTCGTGGTACCAGTACTTC
v_call: TRBV28; j_call: TRBJ2-7; clone_size: once; d_call: NA; cdr3_aa: CASIWAGQAYEQYF; cdr3_nt: TGTGCCAGTATCTGGGCGGGCCAAGCCTACGAGCAGTACTTC
v_call: TRBV28; j_call: TRBJ2-5; clone_size: NA; d_call: NA; cdr3_aa: CASSSRRETQYF; cdr3_nt: TGTGCCAGCAGTTCCCGACGGGAGACCCAGTACTTC
v_call: TRBV6-5; j_call: TRBJ2-3; clone_size: few; d_call: NA; cdr3_aa: CASSRTRLETQYF; cdr3_nt: TGTGCCAGCAGTAGGACCCGTCTGGAGACGCAGTATTTT
v_call: TRBV7-9; j_call: TRBJ2-3; clone_size: NA; d_call: TRBD1; cdr3_aa: CASSLGDRAKDTQYF; cdr3_nt: TGTGCCAGCAGCCTAGGGGACAGGGCCAAGGATACGCAGTATTTT